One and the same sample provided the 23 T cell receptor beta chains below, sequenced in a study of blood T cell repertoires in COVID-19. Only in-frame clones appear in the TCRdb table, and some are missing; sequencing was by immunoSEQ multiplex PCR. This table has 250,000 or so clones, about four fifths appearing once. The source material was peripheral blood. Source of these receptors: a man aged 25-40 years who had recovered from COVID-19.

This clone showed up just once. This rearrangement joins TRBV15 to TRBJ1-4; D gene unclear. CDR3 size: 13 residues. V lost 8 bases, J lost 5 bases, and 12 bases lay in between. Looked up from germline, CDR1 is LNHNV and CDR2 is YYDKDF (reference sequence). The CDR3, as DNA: TGTGCCACCCGGTGGACTTTAAATGAAAAACTGTTTTTT. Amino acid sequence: CATRWTLNEKLFF.

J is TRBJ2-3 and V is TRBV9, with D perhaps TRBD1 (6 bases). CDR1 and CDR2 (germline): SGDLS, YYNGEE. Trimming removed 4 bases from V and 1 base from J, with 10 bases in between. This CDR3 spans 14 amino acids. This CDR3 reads CASSSAGGTDTQYF. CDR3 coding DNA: TGTGCCAGCAGCTCAGCAGGGGGCACAGATACGCAGTATTTT. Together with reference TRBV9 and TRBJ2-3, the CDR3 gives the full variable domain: DSGVTQTPKHLITATGQRVTLRCSPRSGDLSVYWYQQSLDQGLQFLIQYYNGEERAKGNILERFSAQQFPDLHSELNLSSLELGDSALYFCASSSAGGTDTQYFGPGTRLTVL.

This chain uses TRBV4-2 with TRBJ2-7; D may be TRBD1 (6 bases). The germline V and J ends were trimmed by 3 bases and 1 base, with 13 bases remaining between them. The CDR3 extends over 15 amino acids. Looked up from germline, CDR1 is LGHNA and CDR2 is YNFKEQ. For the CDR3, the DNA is TGTGCCAGCAGCCAGGACACAGGGCCATCCTACGAGCAGTACTTC. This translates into CASSQDTGPSYEQYF.

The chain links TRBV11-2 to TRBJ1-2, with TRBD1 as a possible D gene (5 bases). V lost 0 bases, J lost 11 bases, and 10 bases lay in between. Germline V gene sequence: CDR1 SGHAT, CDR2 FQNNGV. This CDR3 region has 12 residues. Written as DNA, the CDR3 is TGTGCCAGCAGCTTAGATTCGACAGTATACACCTTC. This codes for CASSLDSTVYTF.

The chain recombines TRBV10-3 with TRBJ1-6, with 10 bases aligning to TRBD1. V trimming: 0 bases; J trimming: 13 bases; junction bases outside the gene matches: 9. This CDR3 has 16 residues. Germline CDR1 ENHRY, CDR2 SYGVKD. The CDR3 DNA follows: TGTGCCATCAGTGAGTCGACAGGGGGCGCGGGGTCTCCCCTCCACTTT. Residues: CAISESTGGAGSPLHF.

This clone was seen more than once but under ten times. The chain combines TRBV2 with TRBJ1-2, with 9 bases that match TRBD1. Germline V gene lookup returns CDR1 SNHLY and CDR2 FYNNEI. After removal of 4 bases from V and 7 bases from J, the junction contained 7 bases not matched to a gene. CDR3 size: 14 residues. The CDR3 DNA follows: TGTGCCAGCAGTGCCGGGACAGGGCGGGGTGGCTACACCTTC. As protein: CASSAGTGRGGYTF.

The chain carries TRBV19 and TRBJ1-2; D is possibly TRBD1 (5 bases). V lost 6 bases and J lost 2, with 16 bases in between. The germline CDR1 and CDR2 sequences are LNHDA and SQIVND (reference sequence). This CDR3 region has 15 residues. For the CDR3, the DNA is TGTGCCAGTAGACAACAGGCAAAGGACAACTATGGCTACACCTTC. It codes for CASRQQAKDNYGYTF.

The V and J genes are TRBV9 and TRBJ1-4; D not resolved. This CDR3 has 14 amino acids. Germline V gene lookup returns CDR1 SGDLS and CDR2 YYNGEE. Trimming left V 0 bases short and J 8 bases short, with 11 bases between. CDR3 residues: CASSVDIPPEKLFF. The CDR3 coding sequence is TGTGCCAGCAGCGTAGACATTCCACCCGAAAAACTGTTTTTT.

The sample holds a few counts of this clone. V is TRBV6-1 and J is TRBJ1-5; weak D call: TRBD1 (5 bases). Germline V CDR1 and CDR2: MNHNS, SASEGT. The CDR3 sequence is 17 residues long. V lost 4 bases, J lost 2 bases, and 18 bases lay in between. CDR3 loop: CASSGTRTFSGNQPQHF. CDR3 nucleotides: TGTGCCAGCAGTGGGACAAGGACATTCAGCGGCAATCAGCCCCAGCATTTT.

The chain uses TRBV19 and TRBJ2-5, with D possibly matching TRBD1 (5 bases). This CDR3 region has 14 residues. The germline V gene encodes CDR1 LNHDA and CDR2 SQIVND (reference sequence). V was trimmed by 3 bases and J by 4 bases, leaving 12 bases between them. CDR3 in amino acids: CASSISQGRETQYF. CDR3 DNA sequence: TGTGCCAGTAGTATTAGCCAGGGTAGAGAGACCCAGTACTTC.

DNA of the CDR3: TGCAGTGCTGGACAGGCAGACGAGCAGTACTTC. Translating gives CSAGQADEQYF. The chain couples TRBV20-1 to TRBJ2-7; 7 bases line up with TRBD1. The germline V gene has CDR1 DFQATT and CDR2 SNEGSKA (reference sequence). The V gene end was trimmed by 5 bases and the J gene end by 5 bases; junction bases not matched to a gene: 3. The CDR3 totals 11 residues.

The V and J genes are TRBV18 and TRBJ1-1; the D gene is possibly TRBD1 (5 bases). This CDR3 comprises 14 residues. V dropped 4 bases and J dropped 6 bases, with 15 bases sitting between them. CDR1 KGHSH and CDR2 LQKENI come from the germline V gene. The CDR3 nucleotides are TGTGCCAGCTCACTCTCGGGGGATGAGGCTGAAGCTTTCTTT. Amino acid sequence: CASSLSGDEAEAFF. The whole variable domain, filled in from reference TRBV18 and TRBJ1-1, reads NAGVMQNPRHLVRRRGQEARLRCSPMKGHSHVYWYRQLPEEGLKFMVYLQKENIIDESGMPKERFSAEFPKEGPSILRIQQVVRGDSAAYFCASSLSGDEAEAFFGQGTRLTVV.

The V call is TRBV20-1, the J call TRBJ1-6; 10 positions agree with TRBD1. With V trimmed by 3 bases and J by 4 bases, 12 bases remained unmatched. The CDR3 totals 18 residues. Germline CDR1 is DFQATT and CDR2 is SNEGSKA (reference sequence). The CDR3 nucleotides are TGCAGTGCTAGTTCCGGGACAGGGGCCCTCCTGTATAATTCACCCCTCCACTTT. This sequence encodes CSASSGTGALLYNSPLHF.

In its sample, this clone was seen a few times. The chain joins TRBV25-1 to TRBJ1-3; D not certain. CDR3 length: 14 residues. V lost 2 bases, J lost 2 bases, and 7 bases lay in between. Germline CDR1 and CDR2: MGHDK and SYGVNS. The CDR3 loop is CASSEPSAGNTIYF. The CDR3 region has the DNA TGTGCCAGCAGTGAACCCAGCGCTGGAAACACCATATATTTT.

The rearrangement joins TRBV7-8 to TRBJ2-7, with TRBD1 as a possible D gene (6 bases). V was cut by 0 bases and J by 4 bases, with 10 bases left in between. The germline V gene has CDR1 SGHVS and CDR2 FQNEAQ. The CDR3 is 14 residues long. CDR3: CASSLAGHVYEQYF. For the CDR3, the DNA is TGTGCCAGCAGCTTAGCGGGACATGTTTACGAGCAGTACTTC.

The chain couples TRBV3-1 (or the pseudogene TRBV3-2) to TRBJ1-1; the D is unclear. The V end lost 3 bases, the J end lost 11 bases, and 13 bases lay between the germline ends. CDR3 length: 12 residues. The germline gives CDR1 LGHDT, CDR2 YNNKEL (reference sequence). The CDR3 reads CASSHSEELAFF. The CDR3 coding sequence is TGTGCCAGCAGCCATTCGGAGGAACTGGCTTTCTTT.

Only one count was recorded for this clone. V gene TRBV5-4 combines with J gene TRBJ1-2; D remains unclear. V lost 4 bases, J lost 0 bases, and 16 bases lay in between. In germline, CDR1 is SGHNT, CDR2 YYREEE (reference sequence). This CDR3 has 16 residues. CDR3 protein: CASSVNVVNSNYGYTF. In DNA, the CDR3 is TGTGCCAGCAGCGTGAACGTCGTCAACTCTAACTATGGCTACACCTTC.

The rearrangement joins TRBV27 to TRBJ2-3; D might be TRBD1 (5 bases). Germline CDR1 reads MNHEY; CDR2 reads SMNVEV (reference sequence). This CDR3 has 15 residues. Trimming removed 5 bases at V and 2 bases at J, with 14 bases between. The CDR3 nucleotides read TGTGCCAGCAGTCCTAATGTGGACACCACAGATACGCAGTATTTT. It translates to CASSPNVDTTDTQYF.

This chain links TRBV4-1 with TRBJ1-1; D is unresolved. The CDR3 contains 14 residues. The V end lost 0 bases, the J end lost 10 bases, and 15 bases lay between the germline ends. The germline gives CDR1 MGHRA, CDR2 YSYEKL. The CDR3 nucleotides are TGCGCCAGCAGCCAAGATGCTTGGCAGAATGGAGCTTTCTTT. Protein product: CASSQDAWQNGAFF.

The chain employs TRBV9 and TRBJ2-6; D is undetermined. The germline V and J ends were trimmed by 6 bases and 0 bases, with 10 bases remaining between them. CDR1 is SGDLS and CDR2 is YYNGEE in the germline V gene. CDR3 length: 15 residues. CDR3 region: CASNGVRSGANVLTF. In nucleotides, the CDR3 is TGTGCCAGCAATGGAGTACGCTCTGGGGCCAACGTCCTGACTTTC.

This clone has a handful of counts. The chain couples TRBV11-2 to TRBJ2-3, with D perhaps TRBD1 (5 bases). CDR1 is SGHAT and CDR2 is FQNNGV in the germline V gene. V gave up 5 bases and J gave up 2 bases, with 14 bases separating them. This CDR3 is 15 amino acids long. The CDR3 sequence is CASSPRGFLTDTQYF. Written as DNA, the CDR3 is TGTGCCAGCAGCCCTAGGGGCTTCCTCACAGATACGCAGTATTTT.

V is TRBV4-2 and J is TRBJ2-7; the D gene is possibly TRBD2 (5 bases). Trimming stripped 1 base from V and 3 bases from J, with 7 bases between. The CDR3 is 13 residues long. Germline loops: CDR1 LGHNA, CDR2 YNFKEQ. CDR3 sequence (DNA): TGTGCCAGCAGCCAAGGACTACACTACGAGCAGTACTTC. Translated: CASSQGLHYEQYF.

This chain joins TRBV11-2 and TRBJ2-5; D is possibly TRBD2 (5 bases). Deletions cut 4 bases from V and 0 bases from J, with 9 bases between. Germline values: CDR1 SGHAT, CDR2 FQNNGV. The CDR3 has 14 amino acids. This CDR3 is CASSSPGDQETQYF. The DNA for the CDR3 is TGTGCCAGCAGCTCTCCCGGGGACCAAGAGACCCAGTACTTC.